What follows are 23 T cell receptor beta chains derived from one specimen sequenced in a study of PD-1 blockade in classical Hodgkin lymphoma. Here immunoSEQ multiplex PCR was the method, and the copy in TCRdb shows in-frame clones only, minus some. The sample consists of 150,000 or so clones, nearly 80% of them appearing once. The patients all showed relapse after autologous stem cell transplantation, while their brentuximab vedotin exposure varied. The sample in question was peripheral blood mononuclear cells (PBMCs), obtained before the second cycle of nivolumab. These receptors all stem from a human donor with classical Hodgkin lymphoma.

The V call is TRBV7-2, the J call TRBJ2-7; 9 positions match TRBD2. This CDR3 region has 14 residues. V shed 0 bases, J shed 5 bases, and the junction held 2 bases outside the gene matches. Germline V gene sequence: CDR1 SGHTA, CDR2 FQGNSA. The chain's CDR3 is CASSLALAGNEQYF. The CDR3 DNA follows: TGTGCCAGCAGCTTAGCGCTAGCGGGAAACGAGCAGTACTTC.

The gene calls are TRBV18 and TRBJ1-1; a weak D match, TRBD1 (6 bases). This CDR3 is built from 16 residues. Per germline, CDR1 KGHSH and CDR2 LQKENI. V shed 2 bases and J shed 1 base, with 14 bases lying between them. The CDR3 loop is CASSPRSTGTNTEAFF. The CDR3 DNA is TGTGCCAGCTCACCAAGGTCAACAGGGACGAACACTGAAGCTTTCTTT.

The chain employs TRBV19 and TRBJ1-1, with D unclear. The ends were cut back, 5 bases at V and 6 bases at J, with 13 bases in the middle. The V gene's germline CDR1 is LNHDA and CDR2 SQIVND (reference sequence). The CDR3 runs 13 residues. The CDR3 DNA follows: TGTGCCAGTAGTGCGTCCGTAGCGTCTGAAGCTTTCTTT. Translated: CASSASVASEAFF.

The chain has TRBV4-2 and TRBJ1-2; the match to TRBD1 covers 8 bases. The V gene's germline CDR1 is LGHNA and CDR2 YNFKEQ. The CDR3 contains 15 residues. Trimming removed 0 bases from V and 6 bases from J; junction bases left unmatched: 6. The CDR3 DNA reads as TGTGCCAGCAGCCAAGAATTGACAGGGGAGGATGGCTACACCTTC. It yields the protein CASSQELTGEDGYTF.

The V gene is TRBV2, the J gene TRBJ2-4; 7 bases align to TRBD1. Germline CDR1 SNHLY, CDR2 FYNNEI. V shed 5 bases and J 0 bases; nucleotides not matched to a gene: 4. The CDR3 is made up of 15 amino acids. The CDR3 sequence is CASSWDSPAKNIQYF. The CDR3 DNA reads as TGTGCCAGCAGTTGGGACAGTCCAGCCAAAAACATTCAGTACTTC.

The chain has TRBV6-1 and TRBJ2-7; perhaps TRBD2 as D (6 bases). CDR1 MNHNS and CDR2 SASEGT come from the germline V gene. Trimming pared 1 base from V and 0 bases from J, leaving 10 bases between. There are 15 residues in the CDR3. The CDR3 sequence is CASSEGGAFSYEQYF. The CDR3, as DNA: TGTGCCAGCAGTGAAGGCGGGGCATTCTCCTACGAGCAGTACTTC.

The chain recombines TRBV5-4 with TRBJ1-2; maybe TRBD1 (5 bases). This CDR3 region has 13 residues. Trimming removed 4 bases from V and 7 bases from J, with 14 bases in between. CDR1 SGHNT and CDR2 YYREEE come from the germline V gene (reference sequence). The CDR3 spells CASSPSGGTGYTF. In nucleotides, the CDR3 is TGTGCCAGCAGCCCCAGTGGGGGGACTGGCTACACCTTC.

The chain combines TRBV9 with TRBJ2-3; 8 nucleotides align to TRBD1. The CDR3 is made up of 15 amino acids. The germline V gene encodes CDR1 SGDLS and CDR2 YYNGEE. The junction had 5 bases not matched to a gene; V was cut back by 3 bases and J by 2 bases. Here the CDR3 DNA reads TGTGCCAGCAGCGCAGGACAGGGACTCACAGATACGCAGTATTTT. Translated, it gives CASSAGQGLTDTQYF.

The genes are TRBV6-6 and TRBJ1-1, with TRBD1 matching 7 bases. The germline V gene encodes CDR1 MNHNY and CDR2 SVGAGI (reference sequence). The CDR3 extends over 15 amino acids. V was pared by 8 bases and J by 2 bases, with 11 bases of the junction left unmatched. The DNA of the CDR3 is TGTGCCAGCGGCCCAGGGACAGCATTTAACACTGAAGCTTTCTTT. The encoded protein is CASGPGTAFNTEAFF.

The rearrangement links TRBV27 to TRBJ1-2; 9 bases agree with TRBD1. CDR1 and CDR2 from the germline V gene are MNHEY and SMNVEV (reference sequence). Germline trimming cut 6 bases from V and 4 bases from J; bases unmatched to any gene: 15. The CDR3 spans 17 residues. CDR3: CASSPGQGQTDLYGYTF. The CDR3 DNA reads as TGTGCCAGCAGCCCAGGACAGGGGCAGACGGACCTCTATGGCTACACCTTC.

The gene calls are TRBV28 and TRBJ1-1; D remains unclear. V lost 4 bases and J 8 bases, leaving 8 bases between the germline ends. The CDR3 loop spans 11 amino acids. Germline CDR1 MDHEN, CDR2 SYDVKM. CDR3 bases: TGTGCCAGCAGTTCCCGTCCCGAAGCTTTCTTT. Encoded protein: CASSSRPEAFF.

This rearrangement joins TRBV7-9 to TRBJ1-1, with D maybe TRBD1 (6 bases). V was pared by 0 bases and J by 4 bases, with 18 bases between. Germline values: CDR1 SEHNR, CDR2 FQNEAQ (reference sequence). This CDR3 is built from 17 residues. The CDR3 spells CASSLALSTGRFTEAFF. In nucleotides, the CDR3 is TGTGCCAGCAGCTTAGCCCTATCTACAGGGAGGTTCACTGAAGCTTTCTTT.

As to this clone: Different DNA sequences within this sample yield the same CDR3. The chain carries TRBV6-5 and TRBJ2-5; tentatively, D is TRBD1 (7 bases). Germline lookup yields CDR1 MNHEY and CDR2 SVGAGI. The ends were cut back, 0 bases at V and 5 bases at J, with 10 bases in the middle. The CDR3 spans 14 residues. CDR3 region: CASSYSTGRETQYF. For the CDR3, the DNA is TGTGCCAGCAGTTACTCGACAGGGAGGGAGACCCAGTACTTC.

In its sample, this clone ranks as medium-sized. The rearrangement uses TRBV5-1 and TRBJ1-3; no definite D call. Germline CDR1 is SGHRS and CDR2 is YFSETQ. The CDR3 is made up of 17 amino acids. V dropped 0 bases and J dropped 0 bases, with 13 bases sitting between them. CDR3 sequence: CASSLGAILGSGNTIYF. The CDR3, as DNA: TGCGCCAGCAGCTTGGGGGCCATCTTAGGCTCTGGAAACACCATATATTTT.

The V gene is TRBV7-8, the J gene TRBJ1-1; D is undetermined. The CDR3 sequence is 11 residues long. Looked up from germline, CDR1 is SGHVS and CDR2 is FQNEAQ. V lost 0 bases and J lost 7, with 3 bases in between. DNA of the CDR3: TGTGCCAGCAGCTTAGCAAATGAAGCTTTCTTT. Its protein is CASSLANEAFF.

The chain joins TRBV15 to TRBJ2-6; possible D gene TRBD1, 6 bases. V was pared by 0 bases and J by 2 bases, with 32 bases between. Germline V lookup: CDR1 LNHNV, CDR2 YYDKDF (reference sequence). The CDR3 has 24 amino acids. The DNA of the CDR3 is TGTGCCACCAGCAGAGATATCTTACTGTCCCTGGAAACCCTGGCAGGGGCTGGGGCCAACGTCCTGACTTTC. Translated: CATSRDILLSLETLAGAGANVLTF.

The V and J genes are TRBV11-2 and TRBJ2-3, with D unresolved. The CDR3 totals 15 residues. Per the germline V gene, CDR1 is SGHAT and CDR2 is FQNNGV. Trimming cost V 6 bases and J 0 bases, with 13 bases left between them. The CDR3: CASSKDETSTDTQYF. DNA for the CDR3: TGTGCCAGCAGTAAGGACGAAACTAGCACAGATACGCAGTATTTT.

V gene TRBV27 combines with J gene TRBJ1-5; 7 bases map to TRBD1. Germline lookup yields CDR1 MNHEY and CDR2 SMNVEV (reference sequence). The CDR3 consists of 16 residues. The J segment lost 4 bases and the V segment lost 5 bases, leaving 11 bases of the junction unmatched. CDR3 bases: TGTGCCAGCAGTACGGTGGGGTGGACAGGTAATCAGCCCCAGCATTTT. Its translation: CASSTVGWTGNQPQHF.

This clone has a handful of counts. The CDR3 here is CAWSIGGSTEAFF. CDR3 sequence (DNA): TGTGCCTGGAGTATAGGCGGTTCCACTGAAGCTTTCTTT. The chain couples TRBV30 to TRBJ1-1; D not certain. Germline V gene lookup returns CDR1 GTSNPN and CDR2 SVGIG (reference sequence). Trimming shortened V by 2 bases and J by 4 bases, and 11 bases separated the two germline ends. This CDR3 region has 13 residues. The full variable domain, completed using reference TRBV30 and TRBJ1-1, is SQTIHQWPATLVQPVGSPLSLECTVEGTSNPNLYWYRQAAGRGLQLLFYSVGIGQISSEVPQNLSASRPQDRQFILSSKKLLLSDSGFYLCAWSIGGSTEAFFGQGTRLTVV.

The rearrangement uses TRBV7-3 and TRBJ2-3; 7 bases agree with TRBD1. After removal of 1 base from V and 4 bases from J, the junction contained 5 bases not matched to a gene. The V gene's germline CDR1 is SGHTA and CDR2 FQGTGA. The CDR3 is 15 amino acids. CDR3 nucleotides: TGTGCCAGCAGCTTAAGGGGTCAGGGGGCAGATACGCAGTATTTT. Translating gives CASSLRGQGADTQYF.

This clone was picked up one time. The chain links TRBV7-2 to TRBJ2-7; 12 nucleotides line up with TRBD2. The J segment lost 3 bases and the V segment lost 5 bases, leaving 5 bases of the junction unmatched. CDR3 length: 15 amino acids. The germline gives CDR1 SGHTA, CDR2 FQGNSA. CDR3 loop: CASSQGLAGFYEQYF. The CDR3 DNA follows: TGTGCCAGCAGCCAAGGACTAGCGGGGTTCTACGAGCAGTACTTC.

The rearrangement joins TRBV6-6 to TRBJ2-7; D unresolved. Germline V gene data show CDR1 as MNHNY and CDR2 as SVGAGI (reference sequence). The CDR3 is 15 residues long. Trimming stripped 5 bases from V and 2 bases from J, with 16 bases between. Here the CDR3 reads CASSPNTASTYEQYF. The DNA of the CDR3 is TGTGCCAGCAGTCCAAATACAGCGAGTACCTACGAGCAGTACTTC.

The V call is TRBV6-5, the J call TRBJ2-1; 8 bases line up with TRBD1. Looked up from germline, CDR1 is MNHEY and CDR2 is SVGAGI. The CDR3 totals 14 residues. V trimming: 7 bases; J trimming: 2 bases; junction bases outside the gene matches: 4. The CDR3 bases are TGTGCCAGCACCAGGGGGCCTACCTACAATGAGCAGTTCTTC. This sequence encodes CASTRGPTYNEQFF.